Listed below are T cell receptor beta chains from one sample, sequenced in a study of control samples from healthy donors and cancer patients. Sequencing was performed with immunoSEQ multiplex PCR; in TCRdb, only in-frame clones are kept and a portion is missing. The sample yields roughly 88,000 clones, roughly 92% seen once. Material for sequencing was blood. These receptors were taken from a woman in her 30s in good health. The CDR3 runs from the conserved cysteine through the conserved F or W. The D gene is left open where the match is weak. Clone size, where shown, is once, few, many, or a class for clones that have expanded.

>NA|NA|TRBJ2-2|TRBV5-6
CASSPAGPNRAGELFF
TGTGCCAGCAGCCCGGCGGGGCCGAACAGGGCCGGGGAGCTGTTTTTT
>NA|NA|TRBJ1-5|TRBV19
CASSIQSYSNQPQHF
TGTGCCAGTAGTATACAGTCTTATAGCAATCAGCCCCAGCATTTT
>NA|NA|TRBJ1-1|TRBV30
CAWSEAGHTEAFF
TGTGCCTGGAGTGAGGCAGGGCACACTGAAGCTTTCTTT
>NA|NA|TRBJ1-5|TRBV5-1
CASSLGQNTGNQPQHF
TGCGCCAGCAGCTTGGGCCAAAACACGGGCAATCAGCCCCAGCATTTT
>TRBD1|NA|TRBJ1-4|TRBV18
CASSPPSMTGDEKLFF
TGTGCCAGCTCACCACCCTCTATGACAGGGGATGAAAAACTGTTTTTT
>NA|NA|TRBJ1-2|TRBV10-1
CASSEDSYGYTF
TGCGCCAGCAGTGAGGACAGTTATGGCTACACCTTC
>TRBD1|NA|TRBJ1-4|TRBV2
CASRGGQTNEKLFF
TGTGCCAGCAGGGGGGGACAGACTAATGAAAAACTGTTTTTT
>NA|NA|TRBJ2-1|TRBV18
CASSPGLGLSYNEQFF
TGTGCCAGCTCACCAGGGCTAGGCCTTTCCTACAATGAGCAGTTCTTC
>TRBD1|once|TRBJ1-5|TRBV10-3
CAISEARDRGSGNQPQHF
TGTGCCATCAGTGAGGCCCGGGACAGGGGGTCGGGGAATCAGCCCCAGCATTTT
>NA|few|TRBJ1-1|TRBV18
CASSDLAAGKYAEAFF
TGTGCCAGCTCCGACTTGGCGGCAGGGAAGTACGCTGAAGCTTTCTTT
>TRBD1|NA|TRBJ1-6|TRBV5-1
CASHDRGPSPLHF
TGCGCCAGCCATGACAGGGGGCCTTCACCCCTCCACTTT
>NA|NA|TRBJ2-1|TRBV7-2
CASSSFLRAYNEQFF
TGTGCCAGCAGCTCCTTCCTCCGAGCCTACAATGAGCAGTTCTTC
>TRBD2|NA|TRBJ2-1|TRBV11-3
CASRGGSYNEQFF
TGTGCCAGTCGGGGGGGCTCCTACAATGAGCAGTTCTTC
>TRBD1|few|TRBJ1-2|TRBV28
CATGQNLNYGYTF
TGTGCCACGGGACAGAACCTTAACTATGGCTACACCTTC
>NA|NA|TRBJ2-7|TRBV6-5
CASSSRGSDSYEQYF
TGTGCCAGCAGCTCAAGGGGGTCAGATTCCTACGAGCAGTACTTC
>NA|NA|TRBJ1-1|TRBV12-3/TRBV12-4
CASSLAGVGAFF
TGTGCCAGCAGTTTAGCCGGGGTGGGAGCTTTCTTT
>NA|NA|TRBJ2-3|TRBV10-3
CAISASATDTQYF
TGTGCCATCAGTGCGAGCGCCACAGATACGCAGTATTTT
>NA|NA|TRBJ2-2|TRBV13
CPNTGELFF
TGTCCTAACACCGGGGAGCTGTTTTTT
>TRBD2|NA|TRBJ2-1|TRBV6-4
CASSDIRVAGEGEQFF
TGTGCCAGCAGTGACATCAGGGTAGCGGGAGAAGGTGAGCAGTTCTTC
>TRBD1|once|TRBJ1-4|TRBV9
CASTKGDSTTNEKLFF
TGTGCCAGCACCAAGGGGGACAGTACAACTAATGAAAAACTGTTTTTT
>TRBD2|NA|TRBJ2-3|TRBV6-1
CASSEGSGGRDTQYF
TGTGCCAGCAGTGAAGGTAGCGGGGGCCGAGATACGCAGTATTTT
>TRBD1|NA|TRBJ2-7|TRBV7-2
CASSLKGAANSYEQYF
TGTGCCAGCAGCCTGAAGGGGGCTGCCAACTCCTACGAGCAGTACTTC
>TRBD1|NA|TRBJ1-5|TRBV25-1
CASSEAGDRGSPQHF
TGTGCCAGCAGTGAAGCGGGGGACAGGGGTTCGCCCCAGCATTTT
>NA|NA|TRBJ1-2|TRBV5-4
CASSLPGDYGYTF
TGTGCCAGCTCGTTGCCCGGGGACTATGGCTACACCTTC
>TRBD2|NA|TRBJ2-7|TRBV3-1/TRBV3-2
CASSQSTGGYEQYF
TGTGCCAGCAGCCAATCTACGGGAGGGTACGAGCAGTACTTC
>NA|NA|TRBJ2-7|TRBV7-9
CASSLDIYEQYF
TGTGCCAGCAGCTTAGACATCTACGAGCAGTACTTC
>TRBD1|NA|TRBJ1-6|TRBV11-1
CASSFAGTGISPLHF
TGTGCCAGCAGCTTCGCCGGGACAGGGATATCACCCCTCCACTTT
>NA|NA|TRBJ1-4|TRBV3-1/TRBV3-2
CASSPGALAPRGATNEKLFF
TGTGCCAGCAGCCCTGGGGCCCTGGCCCCACGGGGGGCAACTAATGAAAAACTGTTTTTT
>NA|NA|TRBJ2-5|TRBV19
CASSVGYLETQYF
TGTGCCAGTAGTGTGGGGTATTTGGAGACCCAGTACTTC
>NA|NA|TRBJ1-1|TRBV11-1
CASSQGWSTEAFF
TGTGCCAGCAGCCAGGGGTGGAGCACTGAAGCTTTCTTT
>TRBD2|NA|TRBJ2-7|TRBV4-1
CASSLRTSGGQSSYEQYF
TGCGCCAGCAGCCTACGGACTAGCGGGGGGCAAAGCTCCTACGAGCAGTACTTC
>NA|NA|TRBJ2-2|TRBV7-8
CASSKTGNTGELFF
TGTGCCAGCAGCAAGACAGGGAACACCGGGGAGCTGTTTTTT
>NA|NA|TRBJ2-6|TRBV21-1
CASSKVDPDRNSGANVLTF
TGTGCCAGCAGCAAAGTTGACCCAGACCGAAACTCTGGGGCCAACGTCCTGACTTTC
>NA|NA|TRBJ2-7|TRBV9
CASKKTDSSYEQYF
TGTGCCAGCAAAAAAACAGACAGCTCCTACGAGCAGTACTTC
>NA|NA|TRBJ2-7|TRBV7-6
CASSLGARRIYEQYF
TGTGCCAGCAGCTTAGGGGCCCGACGGATCTACGAGCAGTACTTC
>NA|few|TRBJ2-2|TRBV15
CATSRVGELFF
TGTGCCACCAGCAGAGTCGGGGAGCTGTTTTTT
>TRBD1|NA|TRBJ2-6|TRBV19
CASSPEGQGVSGANVLTF
TGTGCCAGTAGTCCCGAGGGACAGGGGGTCTCTGGGGCCAACGTCCTGACTTTC
>NA|few|TRBJ1-6|TRBV7-9
CASSLGGDGSPLHF
TGTGCCAGCAGCTTAGGCGGAGATGGGTCACCCCTCCACTTT
>TRBD2|NA|TRBJ2-2|TRBV5-4
CASSLPGLANTGELFF
TGTGCCAGCAGCTTACCGGGACTAGCGAACACCGGGGAGCTGTTTTTT
>NA|NA|TRBJ2-1|TRBV30
CAWSVLGDEQFF
TGTGCCTGGAGTGTACTTGGGGATGAGCAGTTCTTC
>NA|NA|TRBJ1-1|TRBV6-5
CASREHVNTEAFF
TGTGCCAGCAGGGAGCATGTGAACACTGAAGCTTTCTTT
>TRBD1|NA|TRBJ1-4|TRBV28
CASRGQGNNEKLFF
TGTGCCAGCAGAGGACAGGGGAATAATGAAAAACTGTTTTTT
>NA|NA|TRBJ2-5|TRBV10-3
CAISTDLGAPKETQYF
TGTGCCATCAGTACCGACCTGGGGGCGCCGAAAGAGACCCAGTACTTC
>NA|once|TRBJ1-6|TRBV5-4
CASSRGGNYNSPLHF
TGTGCCAGCAGCCGGGGGGGGAACTATAATTCACCCCTCCACTTT
>NA|NA|TRBJ1-3|TRBV30
CAWSVRSFSGNTIYF
TGTGCCTGGAGTGTCAGGTCCTTCTCTGGAAACACCATATATTTT
>NA|NA|TRBJ1-1|TRBV5-6
CASSWGVMNTEAFF
TGTGCCAGCAGCTGGGGCGTCATGAACACTGAAGCTTTCTTT
>NA|few|TRBJ2-5|TRBV6-1
CASSEFTGSQETQYF
TGTGCCAGCAGTGAATTTACAGGCTCTCAAGAGACCCAGTACTTC
>NA|NA|TRBJ2-3|TRBV9
CASSVGAIPSDTQYF
TGTGCCAGCAGCGTAGGAGCTATCCCGTCGGATACGCAGTATTTT
>NA|NA|TRBJ1-3|TRBV29-1
CSVGAFSGNTIYF
TGCAGCGTTGGAGCTTTCTCTGGAAACACCATATATTTT